This entry is about one T cell receptor beta chain. The antigen is unknown. Repertoires were generated with immunoSEQ multiplex PCR, while TCRdb's copy carries only in-frame clones and drops some. Among approximately 1.9 million clones listed, about 94% were seen once. Germline V gives CDR1 SGDLS, CDR2 YYNGEE. With 0 bases removed from V and 4 bases from J, the gap between germline ends came to 11 bases. The CDR3 has 16 residues. This sample was included in a study of shared clonotypes between healthy human individuals. CD45RO-negative, CCR7-positively selected cells formed the naive CD8 fraction, excluding terminally differentiated effector memory CD45RA+ cells. Broader study findings: Sampling included only blood; tissue repertoires likely differ.

The V call is TRBV9, the J call TRBJ2-6; D is undetermined. The TCR sequence derives from a man aged 18 to 30 in good health. Some clones in this sample may be carry-over from other donors' samples. The material sequenced was naive CD8+ T cells from PBMCs. The CDR3 here is CASSVVAGQGANVLTF. The CDR3, as DNA: TGTGCCAGCAGCGTAGTCGCCGGGCAAGGGGCCAACGTCCTGACTTTC.